This T cell receptor (beta chain) was captured by sequencing in a study of blood T cell repertoires in COVID-19. Study at large: Acute-phase and convalescent COVID-19 samples originated in the United States, Italy and Spain. Nucleic acid was either cDNA or gDNA, and it came from T cells, B-cell-depleted T cells, or PBMCs.

Trimming took 0 bases from V and 4 from J, leaving 12 bases between them. Per germline, CDR1 SNHLY and CDR2 FYNNEI. CDR3 size: 15 residues. The data were produced by immunoSEQ multiplex PCR, yet TCRdb's version contains in-frame clones alone and is incomplete. The sample carries about 230,000 clones, roughly 84% recorded once. The sequenced sample was peripheral blood. The sequence derives from a man aged 35-49 years who had recovered from COVID-19. V usage is TRBV2 and J usage is TRBJ1-1; maybe TRBD1 (5 bases). The CDR3 here is CASSEAPGGVTEAFF. DNA for the CDR3: TGTGCCAGCAGTGAAGCGCCTGGGGGGGTCACTGAAGCTTTCTTT.